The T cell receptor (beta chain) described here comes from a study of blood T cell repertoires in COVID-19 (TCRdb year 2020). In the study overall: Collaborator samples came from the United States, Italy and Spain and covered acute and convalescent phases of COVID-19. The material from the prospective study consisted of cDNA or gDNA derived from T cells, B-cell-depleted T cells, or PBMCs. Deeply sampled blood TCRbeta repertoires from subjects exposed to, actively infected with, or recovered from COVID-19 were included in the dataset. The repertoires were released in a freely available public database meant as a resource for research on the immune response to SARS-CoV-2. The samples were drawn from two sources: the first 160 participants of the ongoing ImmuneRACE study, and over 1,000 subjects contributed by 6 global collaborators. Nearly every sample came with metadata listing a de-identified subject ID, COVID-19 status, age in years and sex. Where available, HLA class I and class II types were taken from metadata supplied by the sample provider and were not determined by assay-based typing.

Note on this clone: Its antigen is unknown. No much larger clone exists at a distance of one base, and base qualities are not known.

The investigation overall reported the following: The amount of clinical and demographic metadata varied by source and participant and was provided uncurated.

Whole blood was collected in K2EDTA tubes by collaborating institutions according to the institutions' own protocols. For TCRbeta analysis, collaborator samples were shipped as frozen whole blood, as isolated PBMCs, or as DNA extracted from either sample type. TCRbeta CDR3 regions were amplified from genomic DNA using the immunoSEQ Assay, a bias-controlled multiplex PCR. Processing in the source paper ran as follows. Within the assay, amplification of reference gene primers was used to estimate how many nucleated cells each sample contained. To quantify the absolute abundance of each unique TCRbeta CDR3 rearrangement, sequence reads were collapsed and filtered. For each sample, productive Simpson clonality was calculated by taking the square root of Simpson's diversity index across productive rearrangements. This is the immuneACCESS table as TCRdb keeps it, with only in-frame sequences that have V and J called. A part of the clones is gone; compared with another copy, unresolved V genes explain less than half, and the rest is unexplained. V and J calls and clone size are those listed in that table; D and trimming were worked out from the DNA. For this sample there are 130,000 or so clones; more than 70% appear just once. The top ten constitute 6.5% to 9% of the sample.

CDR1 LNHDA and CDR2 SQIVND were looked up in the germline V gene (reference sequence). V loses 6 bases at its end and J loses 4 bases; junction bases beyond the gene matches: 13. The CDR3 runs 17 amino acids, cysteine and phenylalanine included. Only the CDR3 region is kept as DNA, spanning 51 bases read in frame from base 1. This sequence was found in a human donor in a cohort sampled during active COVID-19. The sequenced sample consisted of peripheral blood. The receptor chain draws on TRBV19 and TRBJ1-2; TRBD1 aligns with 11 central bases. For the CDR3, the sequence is CASSTTGTGGGGYGYTF. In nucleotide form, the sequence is TGTGCCAGTAGCACCACCGGGACAGGGGGAGGAGGCTATGGCTACACCTTC.